This is a list of T cell receptor beta chains from one sample in a study of OX40 agonist ivuxolimab in advanced cancers. Measured with immunoSEQ multiplex PCR; TCRdb has only the in-frame clones, and not every one. The sample carries fewer than 45,000 clones, just under 85% recorded once. Specimen: CD4+ or CD8+ T cells sorted from blood, collected in a trial of the OX40 agonist ivuxolimab. The source of these receptors is an adult with an advanced solid tumor such as melanoma, head and neck, liver or kidney cancer. The CDR3 runs from the conserved cysteine through the conserved F or W. Each record gives: CDR3 protein, clone size, V gene. Clone size is not always given. Where it is, it says once, few, many or a class for expanded clones.

CASSIVFGLNTEAFF . TRBV19
CASSLTSGTWETQYF . TRBV11-2
CASSFRTESNYGYTF few TRBV27
CASRGTSGGQETQYF . TRBV19
CASRRGGTEAFF . TRBV2
CAISEADGAFF . TRBV10-3
CASSRQGLNTEAFF . TRBV19
CAWSYRKDTEAFF . TRBV30
CASSLVGHPGGTTEAFF . TRBV5-6
CASSIVLAGVGNEQFF . TRBV19
CASSSTSSGQGTDTQYF . TRBV4-2
CASRKGQSYEQYF . TRBV25-1
CASSVLQGVGTEAFF . TRBV18
CASSLGRNTEAFF few TRBV2
CASSSLPGQPQHF . TRBV6-6
CASSRIIGQGGFEQFF . TRBV11-3
CASSLRGNYNEQFF . TRBV7-7
CASSSQGSGANVLTF . TRBV6-5
CASNRESSGNTIYF . TRBV28
CASSRGASYGYTF . TRBV5-1
CASSAGGNSGNTIYF once TRBV5-1
CASSLVTRNTGELFF few TRBV7-2
CAIRATGGKVGYTF . TRBV10-3
CASSLVSGRADYEQYF . TRBV7-6
CASSKDRGQKLFF . TRBV11-2
CASKSGSTDTQYF once TRBV10-1
CASSFPSTTNEKLFF . TRBV7-9
CASVGGQGIYEQYF few TRBV28
CASSPNTGEGYGYTF . TRBV18
CASSYSDTINYGYTF . TRBV6-5
CASSFPAGYEQYF . TRBV11-2
CASSRGQINSPLHF . TRBV5-4
CASRPNHIYEQYF . TRBV27
CASSLAGQAYEQYF once TRBV7-6
CASSPGYGYTF . TRBV28